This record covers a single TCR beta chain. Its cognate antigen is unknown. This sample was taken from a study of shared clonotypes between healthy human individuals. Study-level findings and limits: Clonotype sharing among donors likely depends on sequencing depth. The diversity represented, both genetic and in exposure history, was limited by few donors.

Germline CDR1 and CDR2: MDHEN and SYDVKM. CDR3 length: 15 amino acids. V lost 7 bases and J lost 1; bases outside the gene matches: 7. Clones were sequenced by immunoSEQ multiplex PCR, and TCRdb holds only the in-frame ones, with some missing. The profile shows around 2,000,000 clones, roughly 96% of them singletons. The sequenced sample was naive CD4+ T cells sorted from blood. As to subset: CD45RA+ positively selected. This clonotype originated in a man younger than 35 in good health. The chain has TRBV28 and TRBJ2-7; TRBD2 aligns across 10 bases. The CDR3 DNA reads TGTGCCAGCAATCTCTCTAGCGGGGGTTCCTACGAGCAGTACTTC. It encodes CASNLSSGGSYEQYF.